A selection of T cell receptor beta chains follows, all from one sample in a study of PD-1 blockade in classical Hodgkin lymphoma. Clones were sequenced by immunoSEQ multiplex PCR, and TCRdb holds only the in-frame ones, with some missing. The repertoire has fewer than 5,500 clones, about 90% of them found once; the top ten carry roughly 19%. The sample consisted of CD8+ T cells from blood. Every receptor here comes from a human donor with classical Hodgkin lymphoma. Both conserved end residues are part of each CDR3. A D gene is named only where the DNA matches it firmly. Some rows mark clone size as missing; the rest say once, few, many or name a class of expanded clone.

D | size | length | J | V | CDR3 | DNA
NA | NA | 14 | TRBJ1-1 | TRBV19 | CASSWDAENTEAFF | TGTGCCAGTAGTTGGGACGCAGAGAACACTGAAGCTTTCTTT
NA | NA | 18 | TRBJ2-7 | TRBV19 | CASSPTLPTDPFSYEQYF | TGTGCCAGTAGTCCTACTCTCCCCACAGACCCTTTCTCCTACGAGCAGTACTTC
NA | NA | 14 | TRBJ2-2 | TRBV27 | CASSVLVWAGELFF | TGTGCCAGCAGTGTACTAGTATGGGCCGGGGAGCTGTTTTTT
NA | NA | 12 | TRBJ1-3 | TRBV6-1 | CASSAWGNTIYF | TGTGCCAGCAGTGCATGGGGAAACACCATATATTTT
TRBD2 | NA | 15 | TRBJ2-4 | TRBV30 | CAWSSPSGRGYIQYF | TGTGCCTGGAGTTCCCCTAGCGGGAGGGGGTACATTCAGTACTTC
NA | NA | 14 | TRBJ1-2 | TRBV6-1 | CASILRGGRDGYTF | TGTGCCAGCATCCTCCGGGGGGGGCGGGATGGCTACACCTTC
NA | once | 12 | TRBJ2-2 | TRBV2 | CATRGEGGELFF | TGTGCCACCCGGGGAGAGGGCGGGGAGCTGTTTTTT
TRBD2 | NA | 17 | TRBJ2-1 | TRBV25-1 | CASSNKGAGDSYNEQFF | TGTGCCAGCAGTAATAAAGGGGCGGGGGACTCCTACAATGAGCAGTTCTTC
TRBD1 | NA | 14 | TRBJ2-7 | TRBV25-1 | CASSNRGASYEQYF | TGTGCCAGCAGTAACAGGGGTGCCTCCTACGAGCAGTACTTC